This TCR beta chain was identified during a study of OX40 agonist ivuxolimab in advanced cancers. This clone was observed once. Profiling relied on immunoSEQ multiplex PCR, and the TCRdb table lists in-frame clones only, not all of them. The sample lists tens of thousands of clones, roughly 89% occurring once. Germline V gives CDR1 SGHVS, CDR2 FQNEAQ. Trimming took 1 base from V and 5 from J; bases not matched to a gene: 6. This CDR3 is 18 amino acids long. The input for sequencing was CD4+ or CD8+ T cells sorted from blood, taken in a trial of the OX40 agonist ivuxolimab. The receptor's source is an adult with an advanced solid tumor such as melanoma, head and neck, liver or kidney cancer. V and J are TRBV7-8 and TRBJ2-3; TRBD2 matches 16 bases. The CDR3 protein is CASSLVGLAGGKRDTQYF. The CDR3 bases are TGTGCCAGCAGCTTAGTGGGACTAGCGGGAGGGAAAAGAGATACGCAGTATTTT.